The 16 T cell receptor beta chains given below trace back to one sample, sequenced in a study of shared clonotypes between healthy human individuals. The assay was immunoSEQ multiplex PCR, and TCRdb's table has in-frame clones only and misses some. The data hold roughly 2.2 million clones, with 85% to 95% observed a single time. The sequencing input was naive CD4+ T cells from PBMCs. This sample's subset: CD45RA+ positively selected. The receptors originated from a man between 18 and 29 years old in good health. Some clones in this sample may be carry-over from other donors' samples.

The chain links TRBV5-4 to TRBJ2-7; TRBD1 might be the D (6 bases). Germline CDR1 SGHNT, CDR2 YYREEE (reference sequence). The CDR3 is 15 amino acids. V was pared by 4 bases and J by 3 bases, with 17 bases between. The CDR3 region has the DNA TGTGCCAGCAGCAATTGGGGGACACGCCTCTACGAGCAGTACTTC. This sequence encodes CASSNWGTRLYEQYF.

The chain links TRBV5-1 to TRBJ2-1, with no clear D. V was pared by 4 bases and J by 5 bases, with 19 bases between. The CDR3 sequence is 16 residues long. From germline, CDR1 is SGHRS and CDR2 YFSETQ. The CDR3 loop reads CASSPSPSRQNNEQFF. The CDR3 DNA sequence: TGCGCCAGCAGCCCCTCACCTTCTCGACAAAACAATGAGCAGTTCTTC.

The V gene is TRBV5-1, the J gene TRBJ2-3, with a weak D call TRBD2 (6 bases). Germline V gene data show CDR1 as SGHRS and CDR2 as YFSETQ. The V end lost 3 bases, the J end lost 3 bases, and 17 bases lay between the germline ends. The CDR3 covers 16 residues. For the CDR3, the DNA is TGCGCCAGCAGCTCGGACCCGGGACTCTGGACAGATACGCAGTATTTT. This translates into CASSSDPGLWTDTQYF.

The rearrangement joins TRBV27 to TRBJ2-1; no clear D. Deletions cut 6 bases from V and 0 bases from J, with 6 bases between. The germline V gene has CDR1 MNHEY and CDR2 SMNVEV (reference sequence). This CDR3 has 13 residues. The CDR3 DNA reads as TGTGCCAGCAGGGTGCCCTCCTACAATGAGCAGTTCTTC. Translated: CASRVPSYNEQFF.

The genes are TRBV13 and TRBJ2-1, with TRBD2 identical over 8 bases. The CDR3 is made up of 15 amino acids. CDR1 and CDR2 (germline): PRHDT, FYEKMQ (reference sequence). With 3 bases clipped from V and 6 bases from J, the junction kept 7 bases outside the gene matches. DNA for the CDR3: TGTGCCAGCAGCTTGGTCCAGCGGGAGATCAATGAGCAGTTCTTC. Its translation is CASSLVQREINEQFF.

This clone was picked up a small number of times. J is TRBJ1-2 and V is TRBV18; 7 bases align to TRBD1. This CDR3 has 13 residues. Germline V gives CDR1 KGHSH, CDR2 LQKENI. The V and J ends lost 3 bases and 6 bases, in that order; junction bases with no gene match: 4. CDR3 residues: CASSPRTGDGYTF. CDR3 bases: TGTGCCAGCTCACCCCGGACAGGCGATGGCTACACCTTC.

This clone was counted once. V is TRBV7-2 and J is TRBJ2-1, with 7 positions matching TRBD1. Germline V CDR1 and CDR2: SGHTA, FQGNSA. Unmatched junction bases numbered 5, after V lost 5 bases and J lost 10 bases. The CDR3 contains 12 residues. In DNA form, the CDR3 reads TGTGCCAGCAGCCCAGTCAGGGGGGAGCAGTTCTTC. It yields the protein CASSPVRGEQFF.

V usage is TRBV6-1 and J usage is TRBJ1-4; D not resolved. Looked up from germline, CDR1 is MNHNS and CDR2 is SASEGT. This CDR3 comprises 15 residues. V gave up 0 bases and J gave up 13 bases, with 18 bases separating them. The CDR3 DNA sequence: TGTGCCAGCAGTGAAGCGGGGTTGTTGAGGGAGGCACTGTTTTTT. Its protein is CASSEAGLLREALFF.

The V call is TRBV20-1, the J call TRBJ1-2; D unclear. Germline V CDR1 and CDR2: DFQATT, SNEGSKA (reference sequence). The CDR3 extends over 11 amino acids. V was trimmed by 7 bases and J by 8 bases, leaving 14 bases between them. The CDR3 coding sequence is TGCAGTGGTGATCGTCTCGGCGGCTACACCTTC. Amino acids: CSGDRLGGYTF.

V usage is TRBV30 and J usage is TRBJ1-1; no firm D call. The length of the CDR3 is 12 residues. The ends were cut back, 2 bases at V and 7 bases at J, with 11 bases in the middle. Looked up from germline, CDR1 is GTSNPN and CDR2 is SVGIG (reference sequence). The CDR3 reads CAWSLPDLEAFF. The CDR3 coding sequence is TGTGCCTGGAGTCTGCCGGACCTTGAAGCTTTCTTT.

The chain combines TRBV5-1 with TRBJ2-4, with D uncertain. The CDR3 covers 13 residues. V lost 0 bases, J lost 7 bases, and 8 bases lay in between. Germline V gene lookup returns CDR1 SGHRS and CDR2 YFSETQ. Written as DNA, the CDR3 is TGCGCCAGCAGCTTGGGGGCAGCGAACATTCAGTACTTC. Encoded protein: CASSLGAANIQYF.

The chain has TRBV5-1 and TRBJ2-5; D may be TRBD2 (6 bases). Germline CDR1 and CDR2: SGHRS and YFSETQ. V was clipped by 0 bases and J by 0 bases, with 12 bases between them. The CDR3 is 16 residues long. The CDR3 protein is CASSLVVSGNQETQYF. The DNA of the CDR3 is TGCGCCAGCAGCTTGGTGGTTAGCGGAAACCAAGAGACCCAGTACTTC. Full variable domain (outside the CDR3, taken from reference TRBV5-1 and TRBJ2-5): KAGVTQTPRYLIKTRGQQVTLSCSPISGHRSVSWYQQTPGQGLQFLFEYFSETQRNKGNFPGRFSGRQFSNSRSEMNVSTLELGDSALYLCASSLVVSGNQETQYFGPGTRLLVL.

V usage is TRBV27 and J usage is TRBJ2-1; 12 bases align to TRBD1. Looked up from germline, CDR1 is MNHEY and CDR2 is SMNVEV (reference sequence). The CDR3 length is 17 residues. Losses at the gene ends were 4 bases for V and 6 bases for J; bases not matched to a gene: 10. CDR3 sequence: CASSSSTGTGGRNEQFF. CDR3 bases: TGTGCCAGCAGTTCCTCTACCGGGACAGGGGGCCGCAATGAGCAGTTCTTC.

The CDR3 nucleotides are TGTGCCAGCATCTCCTCTCTCCGCTCCGGGACAGACCAAGAGACCCAGTACTTC. Translated, it gives CASISSLRSGTDQETQYF. The chain couples TRBV27 to TRBJ2-5; 7 nucleotides align to TRBD1. CDR3 length: 18 residues. The J segment lost 0 bases and the V segment lost 7 bases, leaving 17 bases of the junction unmatched. Germline V gene sequence: CDR1 MNHEY, CDR2 SMNVEV (reference sequence).

The chain carries TRBV28 and TRBJ1-2; D is undetermined. Germline lookup yields CDR1 MDHEN and CDR2 SYDVKM. V gave up 10 bases and J gave up 6 bases, with 12 bases separating them. The CDR3 consists of 11 residues. As DNA, the CDR3 is TGTGCCACCAAGCCCGGGGATGGCTACACCTTC. This codes for CATKPGDGYTF.

The chain joins TRBV6-5 to TRBJ1-3; D may be TRBD1 (5 bases). This CDR3 has 16 amino acids. The ends were cut back, 4 bases at V and 0 bases at J, with 13 bases in the middle. Germline CDR1 and CDR2: MNHEY and SVGAGI. The CDR3 sequence is CASSSWWDGSGNTIYF. DNA for the CDR3: TGTGCCAGCAGTTCTTGGTGGGACGGCTCTGGAAACACCATATATTTT.